The clone carrying this T cell receptor beta chain has a single count. Clones were sequenced by immunoSEQ multiplex PCR, and TCRdb holds only the in-frame ones, with some missing. The data hold roughly 180,000 clones, with 88% observed a single time. CDR1 is LGHNA and CDR2 is YSLEER in the germline V gene. V lost 2 bases, J lost 15 bases, and 17 bases lay in between. This CDR3 region has 13 residues. The data were obtained in a study of blood T cell repertoires in COVID-19. The chain links TRBV4-3 to TRBJ2-4; perhaps TRBD1 as D (6 bases). The sample consisted of peripheral blood. This receptor was obtained from a man aged 70-80 years with active or convalescent COVID-19. CDR3 bases: TGCGCCAGCAGCCAAAGTCGGGACAACCCCCTGTACTTC. This codes for CASSQSRDNPLYF.